A selection of T cell receptor beta chains follows, all from one sample in a study of T cells after yellow fever vaccination. A single record per CDR3 protein comes from TCRdb applying MiXCR to the 5' RACE reads. The sample has approximately 350,000 distinct CDR3 sequences; around 10% are singletons. Sequenced material: PBMCs, taken on the day of the first yellow fever vaccination. These receptors came from a man between 18 and 35 years old who received the YFV17D yellow fever vaccine. CDR3s include the opening cysteine and the closing phenylalanine or tryptophan. The order of the fields is V gene, D gene, CDR3 length, J gene, CDR3 protein. A D gene is named only where the DNA matches it firmly.

TRBV6-2/TRBV6-3	NA	14	TRBJ1-5	CASSFMSFNQPQHF
TRBV5-4	NA	14	TRBJ1-6	CASSSENPLSPLHF
TRBV20-1	NA	16	TRBJ2-5	CSARDWGSINQETQYF
TRBV9	NA	14	TRBJ2-5	CASSVGRTPETQYF
TRBV30	TRBD1	13	TRBJ2-5	CAWSGTGKETQYF
TRBV9	NA	14	TRBJ2-7	CASSVAGPPYEQYF
TRBV2	TRBD1	14	TRBJ1-5	CASSGTGADQPQHF
TRBV12-3/TRBV12-4	NA	15	TRBJ2-3	CASSLEVLSTDTQYF
TRBV29-1	NA	12	TRBJ1-1	CSVGRGGTEAFF
TRBV4-3	NA	14	TRBJ2-7	CASSQDRLVPEQYF
TRBV7-2	TRBD1	14	TRBJ1-1	CASSIGQANTEAFF
TRBV7-2	NA	15	TRBJ1-5	CASSEVRGANQPQHF
TRBV5-1	TRBD2	15	TRBJ2-3	CASSTWTSATDTQYF
TRBV7-2	NA	15	TRBJ2-2	CASQGTATHTGELFF
TRBV7-2	TRBD1	16	TRBJ1-2	CASTQGDRAFRGGYTF
TRBV27	NA	14	TRBJ2-1	CASSRGGGGHEQFF
TRBV7-9	TRBD1	16	TRBJ2-7	CASIAYGQDENYEQYF
TRBV7-9	NA	16	TRBJ2-3	CASSSPLDRGSDTQYF
TRBV6-1	NA	14	TRBJ1-2	CASSHRVTDYGYTF
TRBV7-3	TRBD2	15	TRBJ2-3	CASSQTSGRSDTQYF
TRBV7-9	NA	14	TRBJ2-2	CASSPGQNSGELFF